The source of this TCR beta chain is a study of shared clonotypes between healthy human individuals. Overall study context: A donor's plate count was three for CD4 naive and three for CD4 memory; CD8 naive had two and CD8 memory one. Regarding the study as a whole: Compared with memory subsets, naive subsets generally had larger estimated richness. Generation probabilities of non-shared clonotypes were lower (relative to those shared by all four donors).

The repertoire was sequenced with immunoSEQ multiplex PCR; TCRdb's copy has only in-frame clones and lacks some. The repertoire holds almost 750,000 clones, with approximately 77% as singletons. A word on this clone: The antigen is not known.

The CDR3 is made up of 14 amino acids. Germline CDR1 is SGHTA and CDR2 is FQGNSA. The germline V and J ends were trimmed by 3 bases and 2 bases, with 9 bases remaining between them. The origin of this receptor is a woman aged 25 to 45 in good health. The chain employs TRBV7-2 and TRBJ2-3; D might be TRBD2 (6 bases). The sample consisted of memory CD4+ T cells sorted from blood. The sample's subset: CD45RA-negative fraction. The CDR3 DNA is TGTGCCAGCAGCTTGGGACTCGTCACAGATACGCAGTATTTT. This gives the protein CASSLGLVTDTQYF.